The rows below give T cell receptor beta chains drawn from one sample of a study of cytotoxic CD8 clonotypes in ibrutinib-treated CLL. The method was immunoSEQ multiplex PCR; TCRdb's version includes in-frame clones alone and lacks a portion of them. Of approximately 57,000 clones listed, roughly 50% are singletons. Sequenced material: PBMCs, taken after 24 months of ibrutinib treatment. Receptors were obtained from a human donor with chronic lymphocytic leukemia. CDR3s include the opening cysteine and the closing phenylalanine or tryptophan. D genes are given only for firm matches.

v_call: TRBV2
d_call: TRBD1
cdr3_aa: CASSELGLAGGVSSYNSPLHF

v_call: TRBV10-3
d_call: NA
cdr3_aa: CAISESGANEQFF

v_call: TRBV19
d_call: TRBD2
cdr3_aa: CASTLRAGGSTDTQYF

v_call: TRBV21-1
d_call: NA
cdr3_aa: CASSITGGRDNEQFF

v_call: TRBV28
d_call: NA
cdr3_aa: CASKGRPQRYGYTF

v_call: TRBV27
d_call: TRBD1
cdr3_aa: CASSPRGVGRPGGTQYF

v_call: TRBV5-1
d_call: NA
cdr3_aa: CASSIHQETQYF

v_call: TRBV4-1
d_call: NA
cdr3_aa: CASSQGLFEQFF

v_call: TRBV28
d_call: TRBD2
cdr3_aa: CASSFEERGQETQYF

v_call: TRBV9
d_call: TRBD1
cdr3_aa: CASSPRQGDEQYF

v_call: TRBV7-8
d_call: TRBD2
cdr3_aa: CASSQGLAKNTGELFF

v_call: TRBV7-6
d_call: NA
cdr3_aa: CASSLIPINTGELFF

v_call: TRBV6-5
d_call: NA
cdr3_aa: CASSKPGRSAEQYF

v_call: TRBV29-1
d_call: TRBD1
cdr3_aa: CSVGQAGFFEQYF